The present entry profiles one TCR beta chain with its context. The table came from immunoSEQ multiplex PCR; TCRdb's copy has only in-frame clones and leaves some out. The sample has around 300,000 clones; 70% to 90% are singletons. The sample comes from a study of blood T cell repertoires in COVID-19. The sequence was collected from a woman in her 70s with acute or convalescent COVID-19. Source material: peripheral blood.

The CDR3 DNA follows: TGCGCCAGCAGCCCCCTAGCGGGGGAACACACCGGGGAGCTGTTTTTT. It translates to CASSPLAGEHTGELFF. V gene TRBV5-1 combines with J gene TRBJ2-2; 10 nucleotides line up with TRBD2. The CDR3 contains 16 residues. Per germline, CDR1 SGHRS and CDR2 YFSETQ. The trim removed 4 bases at V and 3 bases at J, leaving 6 bases unmatched.